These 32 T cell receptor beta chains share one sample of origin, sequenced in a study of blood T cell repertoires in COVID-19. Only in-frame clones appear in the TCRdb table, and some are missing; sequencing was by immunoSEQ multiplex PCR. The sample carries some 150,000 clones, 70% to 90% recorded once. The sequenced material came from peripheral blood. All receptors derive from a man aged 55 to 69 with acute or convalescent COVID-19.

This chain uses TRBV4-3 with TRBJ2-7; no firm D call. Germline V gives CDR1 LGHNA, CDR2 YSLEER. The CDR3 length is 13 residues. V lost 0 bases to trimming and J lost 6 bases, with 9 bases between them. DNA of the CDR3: TGCGCCAGCAGCCAAGAGCTAAGGAGCGAGCAGTACTTC. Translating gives CASSQELRSEQYF.

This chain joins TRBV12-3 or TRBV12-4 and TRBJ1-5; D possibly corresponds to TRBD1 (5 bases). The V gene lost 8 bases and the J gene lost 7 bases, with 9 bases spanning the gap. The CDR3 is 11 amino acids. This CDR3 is CASGSGQPQHF. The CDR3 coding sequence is TGTGCCAGCGGCTCAGGGCAGCCCCAGCATTTT.

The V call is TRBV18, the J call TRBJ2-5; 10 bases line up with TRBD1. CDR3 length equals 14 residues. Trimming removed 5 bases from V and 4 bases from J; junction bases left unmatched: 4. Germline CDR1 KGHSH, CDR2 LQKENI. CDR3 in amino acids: CASSDRGRGETQYF. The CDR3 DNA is TGTGCCAGCTCAGACAGGGGGCGCGGAGAGACCCAGTACTTC. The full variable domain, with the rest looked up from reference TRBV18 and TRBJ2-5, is NAGVMQNPRHLVRRRGQEARLRCSPMKGHSHVYWYRQLPEEGLKFMVYLQKENIIDESGMPKERFSAEFPKEGPSILRIQQVVRGDSAAYFCASSDRGRGETQYFGPGTRLLVL.

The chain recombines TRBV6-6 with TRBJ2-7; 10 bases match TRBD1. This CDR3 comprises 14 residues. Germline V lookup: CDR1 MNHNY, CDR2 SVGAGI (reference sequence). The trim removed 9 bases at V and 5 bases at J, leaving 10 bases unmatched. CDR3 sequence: CASGPGQGTHEQYF. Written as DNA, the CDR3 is TGTGCCAGTGGCCCGGGACAGGGGACCCACGAGCAGTACTTC.

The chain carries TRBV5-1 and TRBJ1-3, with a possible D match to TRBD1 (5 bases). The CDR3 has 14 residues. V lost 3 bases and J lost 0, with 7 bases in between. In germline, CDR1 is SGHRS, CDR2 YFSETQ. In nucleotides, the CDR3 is TGCGCCAGCAGCTCACAGGTCTCTGGAAACACCATATATTTT. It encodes CASSSQVSGNTIYF.

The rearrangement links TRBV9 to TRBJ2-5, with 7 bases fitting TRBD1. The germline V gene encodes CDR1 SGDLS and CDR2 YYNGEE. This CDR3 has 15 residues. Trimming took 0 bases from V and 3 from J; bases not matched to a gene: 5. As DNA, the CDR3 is TGTGCCAGCAGCGTAGCGGGCCAGGGGGAAGAGACCCAGTACTTC. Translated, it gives CASSVAGQGEETQYF. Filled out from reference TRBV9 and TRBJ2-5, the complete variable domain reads DSGVTQTPKHLITATGQRVTLRCSPRSGDLSVYWYQQSLDQGLQFLIQYYNGEERAKGNILERFSAQQFPDLHSELNLSSLELGDSALYFCASSVAGQGEETQYFGPGTRLLVL.

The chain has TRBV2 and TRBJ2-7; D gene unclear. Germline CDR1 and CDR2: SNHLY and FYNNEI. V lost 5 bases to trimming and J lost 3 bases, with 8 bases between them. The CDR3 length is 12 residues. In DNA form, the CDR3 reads TGTGCCAGCAGTCTTACAGACTACGAGCAGTACTTC. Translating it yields CASSLTDYEQYF. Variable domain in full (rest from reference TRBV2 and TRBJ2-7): EPEVTQTPSHQVTQMGQEVILRCVPISNHLYFYWYRQILGQKVEFLVSFYNNEISEKSEIFDDQFSVERPDGSNFTLKIRSTKLEDSAMYFCASSLTDYEQYFGPGTRLTVT.

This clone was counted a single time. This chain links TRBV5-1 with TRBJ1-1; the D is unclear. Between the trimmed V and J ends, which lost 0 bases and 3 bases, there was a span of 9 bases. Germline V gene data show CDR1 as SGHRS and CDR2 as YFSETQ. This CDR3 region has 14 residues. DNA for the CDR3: TGCGCCAGCAGCTTGGGGCCCGGGGACACTGAAGCTTTCTTT. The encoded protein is CASSLGPGDTEAFF.

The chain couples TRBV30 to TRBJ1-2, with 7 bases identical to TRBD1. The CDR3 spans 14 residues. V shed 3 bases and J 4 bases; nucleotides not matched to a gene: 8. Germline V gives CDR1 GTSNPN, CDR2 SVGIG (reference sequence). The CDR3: CAWSANRGIYGYTF. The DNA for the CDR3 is TGTGCCTGGAGCGCAAACAGGGGAATCTATGGCTACACCTTC.

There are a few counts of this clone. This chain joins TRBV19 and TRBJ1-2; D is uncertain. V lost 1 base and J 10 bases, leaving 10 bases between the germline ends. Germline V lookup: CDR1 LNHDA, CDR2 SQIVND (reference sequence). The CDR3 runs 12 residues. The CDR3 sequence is CASSIAEGAYTF. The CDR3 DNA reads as TGTGCCAGTAGTATAGCGGAGGGCGCCTACACCTTC.

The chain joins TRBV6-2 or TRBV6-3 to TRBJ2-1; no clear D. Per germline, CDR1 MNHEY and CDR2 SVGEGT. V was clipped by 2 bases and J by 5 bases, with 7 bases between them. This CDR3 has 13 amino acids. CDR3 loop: CASSYGANNEQFF. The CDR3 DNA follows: TGTGCCAGCAGTTACGGAGCGAACAATGAGCAGTTCTTC.

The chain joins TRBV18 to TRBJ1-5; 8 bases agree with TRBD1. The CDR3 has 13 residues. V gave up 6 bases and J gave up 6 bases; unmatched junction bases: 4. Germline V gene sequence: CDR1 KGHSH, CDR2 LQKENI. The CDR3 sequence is CASSPDRAQPQHF. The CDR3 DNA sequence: TGTGCCAGCTCCCCGGACAGGGCTCAGCCCCAGCATTTT.

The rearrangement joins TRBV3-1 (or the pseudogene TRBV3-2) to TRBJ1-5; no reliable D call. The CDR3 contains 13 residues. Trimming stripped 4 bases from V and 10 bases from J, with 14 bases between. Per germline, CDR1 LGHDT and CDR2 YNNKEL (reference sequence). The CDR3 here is CASSLGGGSPQHF. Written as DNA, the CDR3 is TGTGCCAGCAGCCTTGGTGGTGGGAGCCCCCAGCATTTT.

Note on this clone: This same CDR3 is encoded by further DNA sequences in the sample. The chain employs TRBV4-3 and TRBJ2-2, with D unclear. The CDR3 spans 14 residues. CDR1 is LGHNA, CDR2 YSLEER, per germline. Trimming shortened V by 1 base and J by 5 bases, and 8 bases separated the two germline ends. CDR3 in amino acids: CASSQGPITGELFF. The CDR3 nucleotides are TGCGCCAGCAGCCAAGGGCCGATAACCGGGGAGCTGTTTTTT.

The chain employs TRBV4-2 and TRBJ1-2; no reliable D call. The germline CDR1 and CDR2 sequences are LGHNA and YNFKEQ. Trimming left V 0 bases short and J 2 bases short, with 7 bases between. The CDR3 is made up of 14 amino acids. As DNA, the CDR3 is TGTGCCAGCAGCCAAGAACGGAGGAACTATGGCTACACCTTC. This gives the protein CASSQERRNYGYTF.

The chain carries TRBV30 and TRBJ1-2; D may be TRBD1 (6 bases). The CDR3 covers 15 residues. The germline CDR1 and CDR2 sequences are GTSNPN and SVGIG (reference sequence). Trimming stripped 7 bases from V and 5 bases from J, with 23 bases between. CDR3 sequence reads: CASPSGPGVSYGYTF. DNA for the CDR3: TGTGCCTCCCCATCAGGACCAGGGGTTAGTTATGGCTACACCTTC. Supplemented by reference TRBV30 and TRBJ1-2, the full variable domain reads SQTIHQWPATLVQPVGSPLSLECTVEGTSNPNLYWYRQAAGRGLQLLFYSVGIGQISSEVPQNLSASRPQDRQFILSSKKLLLSDSGFYLCASPSGPGVSYGYTFGSGTRLTVV.

The CDR3 DNA reads TGTGCCAGCAGTACTATGACAGGGAGCACTGAAGCTTTCTTT. Residues: CASSTMTGSTEAFF. The chain joins TRBV6-5 to TRBJ1-1; 7 positions match TRBD1. The germline V gene encodes CDR1 MNHEY and CDR2 SVGAGI. The CDR3 has 14 amino acids. Trimming removed 5 bases from V and 4 bases from J; junction bases left unmatched: 7.

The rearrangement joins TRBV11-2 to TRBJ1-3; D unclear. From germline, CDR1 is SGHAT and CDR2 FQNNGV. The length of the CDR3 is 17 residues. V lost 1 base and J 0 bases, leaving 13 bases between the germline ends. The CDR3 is CASSLGAPVSSGNTIYF. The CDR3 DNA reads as TGTGCCAGCAGCTTAGGAGCGCCGGTTAGCTCTGGAAACACCATATATTTT.

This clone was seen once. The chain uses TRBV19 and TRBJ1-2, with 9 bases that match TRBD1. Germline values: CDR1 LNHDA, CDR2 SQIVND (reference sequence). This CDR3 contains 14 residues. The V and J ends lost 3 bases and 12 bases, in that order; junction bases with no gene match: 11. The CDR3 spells CASSMAGTGQIHTF. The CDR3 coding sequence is TGTGCCAGTAGTATGGCCGGGACAGGGCAAATCCACACCTTC.

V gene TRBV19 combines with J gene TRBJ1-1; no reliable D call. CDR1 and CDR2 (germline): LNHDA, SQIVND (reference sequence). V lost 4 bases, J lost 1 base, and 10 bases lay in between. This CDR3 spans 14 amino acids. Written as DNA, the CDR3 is TGTGCCAGTAGTACCCTCACAAGGAACACTGAAGCTTTCTTT. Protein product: CASSTLTRNTEAFF.

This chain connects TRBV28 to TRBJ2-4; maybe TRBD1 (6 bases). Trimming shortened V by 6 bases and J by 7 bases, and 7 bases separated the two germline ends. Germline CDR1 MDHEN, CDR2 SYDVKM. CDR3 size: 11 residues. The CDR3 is CASRTGNIQYF. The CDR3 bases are TGTGCCAGCAGGACAGGTAACATTCAGTACTTC.

In DNA form, the CDR3 reads TGCGCCAGCAGCTTGGGTTCCGGGACAGCCACCTACGAGCAGTACTTC. This sequence encodes CASSLGSGTATYEQYF. The genes are TRBV5-1 and TRBJ2-7; 7 bases align to TRBD1. Losses at the gene ends were 0 bases for V and 2 bases for J; bases not matched to a gene: 8. The CDR3 totals 16 residues. Germline V gene lookup returns CDR1 SGHRS and CDR2 YFSETQ.

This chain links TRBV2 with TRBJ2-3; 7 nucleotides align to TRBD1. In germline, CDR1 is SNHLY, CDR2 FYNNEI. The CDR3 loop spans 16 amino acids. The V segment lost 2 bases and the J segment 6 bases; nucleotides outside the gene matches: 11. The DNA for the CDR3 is TGTGCCAGCAGTGAACCCTTCCGGGACAGCGACGATACGCAGTATTTT. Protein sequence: CASSEPFRDSDDTQYF. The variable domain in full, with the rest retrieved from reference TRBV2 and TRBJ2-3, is EPEVTQTPSHQVTQMGQEVILRCVPISNHLYFYWYRQILGQKVEFLVSFYNNEISEKSEIFDDQFSVERPDGSNFTLKIRSTKLEDSAMYFCASSEPFRDSDDTQYFGPGTRLTVL.

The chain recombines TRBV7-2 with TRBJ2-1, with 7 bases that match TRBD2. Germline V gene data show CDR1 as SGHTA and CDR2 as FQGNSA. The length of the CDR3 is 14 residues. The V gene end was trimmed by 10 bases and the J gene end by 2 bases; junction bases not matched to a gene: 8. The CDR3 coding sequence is TGTGCCAAAAGCCCTAGCGGCACCTACAATGAGCAGTTCTTC. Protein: CAKSPSGTYNEQFF. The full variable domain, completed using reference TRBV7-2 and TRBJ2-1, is GAGVSQSPSNKVTEKGKDVELRCDPISGHTALYWYRQSLGQGLEFLIYFQGNSAPDKSGLPSDRFSAERTGGSVSTLTIQRTQQEDSAVYLCAKSPSGTYNEQFFGPGTRLTVL.

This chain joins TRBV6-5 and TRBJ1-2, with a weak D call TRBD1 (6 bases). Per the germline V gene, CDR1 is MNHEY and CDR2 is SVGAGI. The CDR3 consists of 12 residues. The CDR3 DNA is TGTGGGACCCAGGGCAGGGGCTATGGCTACACCTTC. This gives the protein CGTQGRGYGYTF.

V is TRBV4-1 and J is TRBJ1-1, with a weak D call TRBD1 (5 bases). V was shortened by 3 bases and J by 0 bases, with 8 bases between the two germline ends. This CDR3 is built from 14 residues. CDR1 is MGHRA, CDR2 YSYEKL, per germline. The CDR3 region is CASSQTALNTEAFF. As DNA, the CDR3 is TGCGCCAGCAGCCAGACAGCCTTGAACACTGAAGCTTTCTTT.

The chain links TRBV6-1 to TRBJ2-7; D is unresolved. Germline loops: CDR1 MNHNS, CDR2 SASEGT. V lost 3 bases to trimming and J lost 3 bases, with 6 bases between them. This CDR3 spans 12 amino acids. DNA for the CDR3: TGTGCCAGCAGTGAGGGCTACTACGAGCAGTACTTC. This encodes CASSEGYYEQYF.

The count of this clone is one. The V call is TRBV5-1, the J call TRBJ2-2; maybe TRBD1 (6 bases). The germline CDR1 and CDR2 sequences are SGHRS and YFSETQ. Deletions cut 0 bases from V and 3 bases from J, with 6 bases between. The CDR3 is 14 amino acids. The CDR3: CASSLGQDTGELFF. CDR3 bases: TGCGCCAGCAGCTTGGGACAGGACACCGGGGAGCTGTTTTTT. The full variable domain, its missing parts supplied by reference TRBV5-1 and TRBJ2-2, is KAGVTQTPRYLIKTRGQQVTLSCSPISGHRSVSWYQQTPGQGLQFLFEYFSETQRNKGNFPGRFSGRQFSNSRSEMNVSTLELGDSALYLCASSLGQDTGELFFGEGSRLTVL.

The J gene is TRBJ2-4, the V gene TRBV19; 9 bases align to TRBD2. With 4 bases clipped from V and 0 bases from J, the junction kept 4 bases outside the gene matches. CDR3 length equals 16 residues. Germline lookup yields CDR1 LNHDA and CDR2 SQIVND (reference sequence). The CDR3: CASSTGTSQAKNIQYF. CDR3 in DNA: TGTGCCAGTAGTACCGGGACTAGCCAAGCCAAAAACATTCAGTACTTC.

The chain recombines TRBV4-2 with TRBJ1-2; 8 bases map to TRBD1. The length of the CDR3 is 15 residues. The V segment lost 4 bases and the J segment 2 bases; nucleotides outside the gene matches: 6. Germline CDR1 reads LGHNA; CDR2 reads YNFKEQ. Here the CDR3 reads CASSPIRQGNYGYTF. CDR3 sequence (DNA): TGTGCCAGCAGCCCCATCCGACAGGGGAACTATGGCTACACCTTC.

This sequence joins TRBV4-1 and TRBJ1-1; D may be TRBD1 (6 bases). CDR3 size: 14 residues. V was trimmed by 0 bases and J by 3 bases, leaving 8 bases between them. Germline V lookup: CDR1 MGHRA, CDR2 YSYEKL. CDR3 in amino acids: CASSQDRGHTEAFF. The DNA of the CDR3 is TGCGCCAGCAGCCAAGACAGGGGACACACTGAAGCTTTCTTT.

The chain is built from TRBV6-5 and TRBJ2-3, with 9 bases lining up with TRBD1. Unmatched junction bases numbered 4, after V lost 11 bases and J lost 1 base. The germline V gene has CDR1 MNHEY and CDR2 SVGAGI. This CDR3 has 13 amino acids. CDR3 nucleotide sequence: TGTGCCCTTTGGACAGGGGGCACAGATACGCAGTATTTT. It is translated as CALWTGGTDTQYF.